The 9 T cell receptor beta chains below all came from one sample that was sequenced in a study of shared clonotypes between healthy human individuals (TCRdb year 2020). Library generation was performed with the immunoSEQ multiplex PCR assay. TCRdb provides this immuneACCESS table in a form limited to in-frame rearrangements. Some clones are lacking; in checked studies, under half of them reflect an unresolved V gene, and why the rest are absent is not known. For this sample there are about 2 million clones; approximately 94% appear just once. 0.95% to 1.5% of the sample comes from the top ten. CD8 naive samples consisted of CD45RO-negative cells that were positively selected for CCR7, yielding a CD45RA+CCR7+ population without TemRA cells. Sequences were obtained from naive CD8+ T cells sorted from blood. The sample's cell subset or site label, in plain terms: CD45RA+CCR7+. The receptors originated from a man between 18 and 29 years old in good health.

As for this clone: It is likely a read error, because the conserved phenylalanine at the end of the CDR3 is missing. No DNA is shown, since the ends of the CDR3 on it are uncertain; the CDR3 is the one TCRdb lists. The rearrangement links TRBV12-2 to TRBJ2-7; the table's D call, TRBD2, was not checked against the DNA. TRBV12-2 is termed a pseudogene. From its first to its last residue, the CDR3 has 11 amino acids. The chain's CDR3 is CASRWLSGVGS.

As for this clone: The same CDR3 arises from other DNA sequences in this sample as well. The chain is built from TRBV27 and TRBJ1-5; possible D gene TRBD1, 5 bases. The V gene's germline CDR1 is MNHEY and CDR2 SMNVEV (reference sequence). V gave up 2 bases and J gave up 0 bases, with 8 bases separating them. This CDR3 contains 15 residues. The CDR3 reads CASSLIGDSNQPQHF. The CDR3 DNA reads as TGTGCCAGCAGTTTAATAGGGGATAGCAATCAGCCCCAGCATTTT.

The chain joins TRBV27 to TRBJ2-5; 7 nucleotides match TRBD2. The V gene end was trimmed by 1 base and the J gene end by 4 bases; junction bases not matched to a gene: 6. CDR3 length equals 15 residues. Germline V lookup: CDR1 MNHEY, CDR2 SMNVEV (reference sequence). CDR3 amino acids: CASSLYSSSGETQYF. CDR3 in DNA: TGTGCCAGCAGTTTATACAGCTCTAGCGGAGAGACCCAGTACTTC.

This clone was detected a few times. The chain carries TRBV11-2 and TRBJ2-2; D is perhaps TRBD1 (6 bases). The V end lost 3 bases, the J end lost 6 bases, and 8 bases lay between the germline ends. The CDR3 extends over 13 amino acids. Looked up from germline, CDR1 is SGHAT and CDR2 is FQNNGV. The CDR3 loop reads CASSFWGPGELFF. CDR3 sequence (DNA): TGTGCCAGCAGCTTTTGGGGGCCCGGGGAGCTGTTTTTT.

This clone was recorded only once. The identical CDR3 is also encoded by other nucleotide sequences in the sample. The V and J genes are TRBV10-3 and TRBJ2-7; D remains ambiguous. V lost 2 bases, J lost 0 bases, and 5 bases lay in between. CDR1 is ENHRY and CDR2 is SYGVKD in the germline V gene. The CDR3 is 13 amino acids. The CDR3 here is CAISEGHSYEQYF. CDR3 nucleotide sequence: TGTGCCATCAGTGAGGGCCACTCCTACGAGCAGTACTTC.

The chain couples TRBV13 to TRBJ2-1, with TRBD2 identical over 8 bases. Trimming at V came to 4 bases and at J to 2 bases, leaving 7 bases not matched to a gene. Germline-derived CDR1 and CDR2 are PRHDT and FYEKMQ (reference sequence). The CDR3 consists of 16 residues. The CDR3 protein is CASSSFPGLAYNEQFF. CDR3 bases: TGTGCCAGCAGCTCATTTCCGGGACTAGCCTACAATGAGCAGTTCTTC.

The J gene is TRBJ2-7, the V gene TRBV7-9; 7 bases are a match to TRBD2. With V trimmed by 3 bases and J by 0 bases, 11 bases remained unmatched. Germline CDR1 reads SEHNR; CDR2 reads FQNEAQ (reference sequence). This CDR3 has 17 amino acids. The DNA for the CDR3 is TGTGCCAGCAGCTTCCCACCCCGGGAGGATAGCTCCTACGAGCAGTACTTC. It is translated as CASSFPPREDSSYEQYF.

The V and J genes are TRBV7-8 and TRBJ2-2; TRBD2 agrees at 12 bases. From germline, CDR1 is SGHVS and CDR2 FQNEAQ. Unmatched junction bases numbered 5, after V lost 3 bases and J lost 0 bases. This CDR3 comprises 18 residues. Here the CDR3 reads CASSFPGTSGPNTGELFF. CDR3 in DNA: TGTGCCAGCAGCTTCCCCGGGACTAGCGGGCCGAACACCGGGGAGCTGTTTTTT.

Concerning this clone itself: Distinct nucleotide sequences in the sample also encode this CDR3. V and J are TRBV4-1 and TRBJ2-5; TRBD2 matches at 7 bases. J was trimmed by 5 bases and V by 0 bases; bases with no gene match: 0. The length of the CDR3 is 13 residues. CDR1 is MGHRA and CDR2 is YSYEKL in the germline V gene. The CDR3 DNA reads TGCGCCAGCAGCCAAGATAGCGGGGAGACCCAGTACTTC. It yields the protein CASSQDSGETQYF.